One and the same sample provided the 18 T cell receptor beta chains below, sequenced in a study of beta chain features in type 1 diabetes. Study observations and caveats: Shorter TCRB CDR3s, moderately but significantly so, marked every one of the four CD4+ subsets in Type 1 diabetes patients.

Their target antigens are unknown. Expressed TCRB transcripts got sequenced, as all isolated RNA was reverse transcribed. Generated by immunoSEQ multiplex PCR, the TCRdb table keeps only in-frame clones and is missing some. The sample carries more than 95,000 clones, under 30% recorded once. The sequenced sample was central memory CD4+ T cells from blood. These receptors came from a woman younger than 30 with type 1 diabetes.

In DNA, the CDR3 is TGTGCCAGCAGCGGGACAGGGAACACCGGGGAGCTGTTTTTT. It translates to CASSGTGNTGELFF. The chain recombines TRBV10-3 with TRBJ2-2, with D possibly matching TRBD1 (8 bases). Trimming removed 10 bases from V and 1 base from J, with 13 bases in between. Germline lookup yields CDR1 ENHRY and CDR2 SYGVKD. This CDR3 is 14 amino acids long.

The chain recombines TRBV5-1 with TRBJ2-3; tentative D call: TRBD2 (6 bases). Per germline, CDR1 SGHRS and CDR2 YFSETQ. The CDR3 is made up of 15 amino acids. Trimming pared 1 base from V and 0 bases from J, leaving 9 bases between. The CDR3 loop reads CASSLLGGSTDTQYF. Here the CDR3 DNA reads TGCGCCAGCAGCTTGTTGGGAGGAAGCACAGATACGCAGTATTTT.

The J gene is TRBJ2-5, the V gene TRBV18; TRBD2 matches at 9 bases. The CDR3 contains 18 residues. J lost 5 bases, V lost 2 bases, and 15 bases had no gene match. The germline gives CDR1 KGHSH, CDR2 LQKENI. The CDR3 DNA follows: TGTGCCAGCTCACCAGTCGGTAGCGGGAGCCCACCTGGGGAGACCCAGTACTTC. Protein product: CASSPVGSGSPPGETQYF.

The CDR3 region has the DNA TGTGCCAGCTCACCAGGGACAGGCCTCTCTGGGGCCAACGTCCTGACTTTC. It translates to CASSPGTGLSGANVLTF. This chain uses TRBV18 with TRBJ2-6; TRBD1 agrees at 8 bases. The CDR3 sequence is 17 residues long. The germline gives CDR1 KGHSH, CDR2 LQKENI. V shed 2 bases and J 0 bases; nucleotides not matched to a gene: 3.

This clone was detected a few times. The rearrangement links TRBV30 to TRBJ1-4, with 8 bases lining up with TRBD1. The CDR3 runs 16 residues. Germline-derived CDR1 and CDR2 are GTSNPN and SVGIG (reference sequence). V trimming: 2 bases; J trimming: 10 bases; junction bases outside the gene matches: 15. CDR3 sequence: CAWSMGSTGALAKLFF. In DNA, the CDR3 is TGTGCCTGGAGTATGGGGTCGACAGGGGCCTTGGCAAAACTGTTTTTT.

The CDR3 region is CASTEPGLGLMV. The DNA for the CDR3 is TGTGCCAGCACGGAACCAGGGTTGGGGCTGATGGTC. The V call is TRBV11-2, the J call TRBJ2-7, with a tentative D call TRBD1 (5 bases). CDR3 size: 12 residues. Germline CDR1 reads SGHAT; CDR2 reads FQNNGV.

The chain couples TRBV5-1 to TRBJ2-3; a weak D match, TRBD2 (5 bases). This CDR3 has 16 residues. CDR1 is SGHRS, CDR2 YFSETQ, per germline. With 0 bases removed from V and 0 bases from J, the gap between germline ends came to 11 bases. The CDR3 DNA sequence: TGCGCCAGCAGCTTGGGGGAGCTAGTGAGCACAGATACGCAGTATTTT. This sequence encodes CASSLGELVSTDTQYF.

This clone turned up a few times. The chain is built from TRBV7-2 and TRBJ2-7; D gene unclear. The CDR3 has 13 residues. Germline lookup yields CDR1 SGHTA and CDR2 FQGNSA. V lost 1 base and J 3 bases, leaving 7 bases between the germline ends. CDR3 coding DNA: TGTGCCAGCAGCTTAGGCACTCTCTACGAGCAGTACTTC. This translates into CASSLGTLYEQYF.

Only one count was recorded for this clone. DNA for the CDR3: TGTGCCAGCAGGTCAGAACACCCAGATACGCAGTATTTT. Translation gives CASRSEHPDTQYF. This sequence joins TRBV25-1 and TRBJ2-3; D is uncertain. Germline loops: CDR1 MGHDK, CDR2 SYGVNS. V was cut by 6 bases and J by 4 bases, with 11 bases left in between. This CDR3 is built from 13 residues.

CDR3 sequence: CASSPGTVTDTQYF. DNA of the CDR3: TGCGCCAGCAGCCCCGGGACTGTCACAGATACGCAGTATTTT. The rearrangement links TRBV5-1 to TRBJ2-3, with D possibly being TRBD2 (6 bases). Trimming took off 4 bases at V and 2 bases at J, with 11 bases between the two ends. This CDR3 is 14 amino acids long. The germline CDR1 and CDR2 sequences are SGHRS and YFSETQ.

A few counts support this clone. The chain uses TRBV29-1 and TRBJ1-3, with 7 positions matching TRBD1. Germline assignment: CDR1 SQVTM and CDR2 ANQGSEA. The CDR3 is made up of 16 amino acids. After removal of 6 bases from V and 4 bases from J, the junction contained 15 bases not matched to a gene. The CDR3 DNA is TGCAGCGTGGGGGGCACAGGGGAGCCCTCCGGAAACACCATATATTTT. This codes for CSVGGTGEPSGNTIYF.

J is TRBJ1-2 and V is TRBV5-5; D gene unclear. CDR3 length equals 15 residues. The ends were cut back, 4 bases at V and 3 bases at J, with 16 bases in the middle. The germline V gene has CDR1 SGHKS and CDR2 YYEKEE (reference sequence). The CDR3 region is CASSRTTTLDYGYTF. The DNA of the CDR3 is TGTGCCAGCAGCCGAACGACTACTTTAGACTATGGCTACACCTTC.

The chain links TRBV7-2 to TRBJ2-2, with 8 bases identical to TRBD1. J gave up 6 bases and V 4 bases, and 7 bases lay outside the gene matches. The germline CDR1 and CDR2 sequences are SGHTA and FQGNSA. The CDR3 has 15 amino acids. The CDR3 DNA reads as TGTGCCAGCAGCTCTAGACAGGGGTCGGCCGGGGAGCTGTTTTTT. This codes for CASSSRQGSAGELFF. Variable domain in full (rest from reference TRBV7-2 and TRBJ2-2): GAGVSQSPSNKVTEKGKDVELRCDPISGHTALYWYRQSLGQGLEFLIYFQGNSAPDKSGLPSDRFSAERTGGSVSTLTIQRTQQEDSAVYLCASSSRQGSAGELFFGEGSRLTVL.

This clone was picked up a small number of times. This chain connects TRBV7-3 to TRBJ2-2, with TRBD2 matching over 11 bases. Germline V gene data show CDR1 as SGHTA and CDR2 as FQGTGA. The CDR3 covers 16 residues. The ends lost 4 bases at V and 4 bases at J; junction bases unmatched: 5. In DNA form, the CDR3 reads TGTGCCAGCAGCTCCACCGGGACTAGCGGCACCGGGGAGCTGTTTTTT. Its translation: CASSSTGTSGTGELFF.

This clone was observed a few times. The DNA of the CDR3 is TGTGCCAGCAGTGGGACTGTTGGTGTCGTAAATAATGAGCAGTTCTTC. Translation: CASSGTVGVVNNEQFF. The chain recombines TRBV28 with TRBJ2-1, with D tentatively TRBD2 (6 bases). The CDR3 spans 16 residues. Germline-derived CDR1 and CDR2 are MDHEN and SYDVKM. Trimming took off 5 bases at V and 7 bases at J, with 21 bases between the two ends.

Regarding this clone: This sample also contains other DNA sequences that code for the same CDR3. This sequence joins TRBV2 and TRBJ2-1, with 8 bases aligning to TRBD1. Germline values: CDR1 SNHLY, CDR2 FYNNEI. The V and J ends lost 5 bases and 0 bases, in that order; junction bases with no gene match: 3. The CDR3 is made up of 15 amino acids. CDR3 loop: CASSKQGGSYNEQFF. The CDR3 DNA follows: TGTGCCAGCAGTAAACAGGGGGGCTCCTACAATGAGCAGTTCTTC. Variable domain in full (rest from reference TRBV2 and TRBJ2-1): EPEVTQTPSHQVTQMGQEVILRCVPISNHLYFYWYRQILGQKVEFLVSFYNNEISEKSEIFDDQFSVERPDGSNFTLKIRSTKLEDSAMYFCASSKQGGSYNEQFFGPGTRLTVL.

This clone showed up just a few times. The chain joins TRBV7-3 to TRBJ2-3; 10 positions match TRBD2. Looked up from germline, CDR1 is SGHTA and CDR2 is FQGTGA. This CDR3 comprises 16 residues. J gave up 7 bases and V 3 bases, and 10 bases lay outside the gene matches. The CDR3 nucleotides read TGTGCCAGCAGCTTCGGGACTAGCGTACGTTCTAATACGCAGTATTTT. Protein: CASSFGTSVRSNTQYF.

This chain uses TRBV11-1 with TRBJ2-1; the D gene is possibly TRBD2 (7 bases). V gave up 3 bases and J gave up 12 bases, with 15 bases separating them. CDR3 length: 13 amino acids. CDR1 SGHAT and CDR2 FQDESV come from the germline V gene (reference sequence). This chain's CDR3 is CASSFGNREGQFF. The CDR3 coding sequence is TGTGCCAGCAGCTTCGGGAACAGGGAGGGGCAGTTCTTC.